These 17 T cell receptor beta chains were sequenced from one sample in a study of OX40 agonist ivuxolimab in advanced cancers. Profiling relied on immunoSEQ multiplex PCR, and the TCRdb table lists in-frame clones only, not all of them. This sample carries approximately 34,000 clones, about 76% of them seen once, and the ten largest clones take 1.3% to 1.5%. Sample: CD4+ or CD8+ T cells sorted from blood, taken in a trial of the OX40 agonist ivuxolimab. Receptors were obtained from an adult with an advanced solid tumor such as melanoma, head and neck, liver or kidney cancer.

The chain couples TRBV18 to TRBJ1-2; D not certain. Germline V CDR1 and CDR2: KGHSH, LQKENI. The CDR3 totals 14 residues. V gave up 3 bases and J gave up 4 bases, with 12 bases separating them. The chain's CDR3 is CASSPPGLSYGYTF. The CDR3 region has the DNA TGTGCCAGCTCACCCCCGGGTCTTAGCTATGGCTACACCTTC.

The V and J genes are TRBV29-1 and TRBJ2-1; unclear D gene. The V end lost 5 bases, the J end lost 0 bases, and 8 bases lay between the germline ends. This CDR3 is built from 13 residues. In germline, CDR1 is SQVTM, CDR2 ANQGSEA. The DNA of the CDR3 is TGCAGCGTTAGGCAAAGCTCCTACAATGAGCAGTTCTTC. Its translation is CSVRQSSYNEQFF.

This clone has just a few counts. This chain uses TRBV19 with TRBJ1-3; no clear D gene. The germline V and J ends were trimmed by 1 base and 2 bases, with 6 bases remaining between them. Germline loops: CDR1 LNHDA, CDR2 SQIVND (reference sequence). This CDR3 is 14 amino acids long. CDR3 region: CASSIVRAGNTIYF. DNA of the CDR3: TGTGCCAGTAGTATAGTCCGCGCTGGAAACACCATATATTTT.

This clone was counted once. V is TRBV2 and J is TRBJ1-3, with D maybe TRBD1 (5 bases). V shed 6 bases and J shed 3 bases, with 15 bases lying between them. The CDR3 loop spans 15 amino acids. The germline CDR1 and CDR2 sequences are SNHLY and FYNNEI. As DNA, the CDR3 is TGTGCCAGCAGAGCCTTGGACATGAGTGGAAACACCATATATTTT. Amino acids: CASRALDMSGNTIYF.

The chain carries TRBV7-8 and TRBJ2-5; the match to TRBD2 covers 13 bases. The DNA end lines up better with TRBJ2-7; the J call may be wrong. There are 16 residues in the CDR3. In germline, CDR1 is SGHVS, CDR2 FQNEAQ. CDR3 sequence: CASSSGGLAGSYEQYF. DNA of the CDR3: TGTGCCAGCAGCTCGGGGGGACTAGCGGGATCCTACGAGCAGTACTTC.

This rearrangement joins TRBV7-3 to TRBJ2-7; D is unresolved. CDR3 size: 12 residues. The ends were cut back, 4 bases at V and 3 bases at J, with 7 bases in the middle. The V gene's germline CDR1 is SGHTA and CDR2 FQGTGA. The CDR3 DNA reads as TGTGCCAGCAGCTCGGACCTCTACGAGCAGTACTTC. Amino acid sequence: CASSSDLYEQYF. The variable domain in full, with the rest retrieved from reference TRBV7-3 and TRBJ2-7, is GAGVSQTPSNKVTEKGKYVELRCDPISGHTALYWYRQSLGQGPEFLIYFQGTGAADDSGLPNDRFFAVRPEGSVSTLKIQRTERGDSAVYLCASSSDLYEQYFGPGTRLTVT.

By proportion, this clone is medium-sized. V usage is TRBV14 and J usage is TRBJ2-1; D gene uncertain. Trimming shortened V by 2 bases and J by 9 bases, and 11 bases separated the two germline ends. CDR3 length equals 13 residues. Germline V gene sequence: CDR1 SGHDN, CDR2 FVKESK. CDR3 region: CASSQWFTGEQFF. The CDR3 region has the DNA TGTGCCAGCAGCCAATGGTTCACGGGTGAGCAGTTCTTC.

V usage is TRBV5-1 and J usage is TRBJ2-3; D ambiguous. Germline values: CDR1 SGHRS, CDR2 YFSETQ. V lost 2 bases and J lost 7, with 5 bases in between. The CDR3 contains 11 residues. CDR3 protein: CASSLTNTQYF. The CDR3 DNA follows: TGCGCCAGCAGCTTAACGAATACGCAGTATTTT.

CDR3 loop: CATSRDGGVNEKLFF. CDR3 sequence (DNA): TGTGCCACCAGCAGAGATGGGGGTGTGAATGAAAAACTGTTTTTT. This sequence joins TRBV15 and TRBJ1-4; the D gene is possibly TRBD1 (5 bases). This CDR3 spans 15 amino acids. V was trimmed by 0 bases and J by 5 bases, leaving 10 bases between them. From germline, CDR1 is LNHNV and CDR2 YYDKDF (reference sequence).

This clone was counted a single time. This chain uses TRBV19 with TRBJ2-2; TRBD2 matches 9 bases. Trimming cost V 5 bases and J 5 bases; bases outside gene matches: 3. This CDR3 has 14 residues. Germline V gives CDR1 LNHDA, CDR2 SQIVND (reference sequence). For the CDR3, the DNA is TGTGCCAGTAGTGTAGCGGGGGTAACCGGGGAGCTGTTTTTT. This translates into CASSVAGVTGELFF.

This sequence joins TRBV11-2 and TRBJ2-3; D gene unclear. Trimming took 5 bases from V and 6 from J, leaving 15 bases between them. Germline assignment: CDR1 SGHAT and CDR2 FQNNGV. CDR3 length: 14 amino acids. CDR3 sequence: CASSQLGTADTQYF. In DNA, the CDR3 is TGTGCCAGCAGCCAACTCGGCACAGCGGATACGCAGTATTTT.

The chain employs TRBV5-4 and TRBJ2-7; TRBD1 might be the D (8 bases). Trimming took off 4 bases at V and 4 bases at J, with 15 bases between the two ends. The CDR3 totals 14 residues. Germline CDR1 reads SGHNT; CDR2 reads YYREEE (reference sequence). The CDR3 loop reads CASSNDRGGYEQYF. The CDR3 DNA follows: TGTGCCAGCAGCAACGACAGGGGAGGGTACGAGCAGTACTTC.

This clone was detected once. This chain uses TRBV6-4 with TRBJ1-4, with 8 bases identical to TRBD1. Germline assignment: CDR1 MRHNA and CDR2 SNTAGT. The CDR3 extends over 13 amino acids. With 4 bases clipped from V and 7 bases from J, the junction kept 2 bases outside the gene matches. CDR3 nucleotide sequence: TGTGCCAGCAGTGGAGACAGGGGTGAAAAACTGTTTTTT. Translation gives CASSGDRGEKLFF.

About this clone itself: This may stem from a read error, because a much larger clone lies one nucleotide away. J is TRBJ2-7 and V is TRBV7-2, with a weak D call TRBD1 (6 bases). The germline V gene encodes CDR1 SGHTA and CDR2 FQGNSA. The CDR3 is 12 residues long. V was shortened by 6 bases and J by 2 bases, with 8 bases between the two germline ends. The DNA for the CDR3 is TGTGCCAGCAGGGGGGCAGCCTACGAGCAGTACTTC. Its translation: CASRGAAYEQYF.

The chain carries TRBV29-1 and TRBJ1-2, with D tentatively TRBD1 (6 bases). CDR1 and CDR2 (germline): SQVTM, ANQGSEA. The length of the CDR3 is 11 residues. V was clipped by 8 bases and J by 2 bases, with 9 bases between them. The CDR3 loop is CSPDRNYGYTF. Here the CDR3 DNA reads TGCAGCCCGGACAGAAACTATGGCTACACCTTC.

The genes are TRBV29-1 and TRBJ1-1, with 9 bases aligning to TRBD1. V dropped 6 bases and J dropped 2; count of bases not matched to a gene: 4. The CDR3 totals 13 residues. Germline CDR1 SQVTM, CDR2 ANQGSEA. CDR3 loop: CSVTGGINTEAFF. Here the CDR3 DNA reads TGCAGCGTCACAGGGGGCATTAACACTGAAGCTTTCTTT.

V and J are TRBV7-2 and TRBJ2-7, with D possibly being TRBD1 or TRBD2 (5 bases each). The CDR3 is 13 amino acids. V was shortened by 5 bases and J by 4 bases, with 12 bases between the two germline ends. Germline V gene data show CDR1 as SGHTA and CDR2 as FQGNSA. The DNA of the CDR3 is TGTGCCAGCAGCCTGGGACGGCCTTACGAGCAGTACTTC. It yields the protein CASSLGRPYEQYF.